This T cell receptor beta chain was observed in a study of metastatic and nonmetastatic thyroid tumors. Study in general: Peripheral blood and tumor or nodule samples from malignant and benign thyroid patients were compared. Study-wide results and limits: TCR beta diversity was reportedly significantly higher in malignant thyroid tumors than benign nodules, in blood and tumor.

Patients were all untreated before their thyroid surgery. Germline V lookup: CDR1 SGHRS, CDR2 YFSETQ. V shed 4 bases and J shed 6 bases, with 13 bases lying between them. CDR3 size: 14 residues. Under the authors' procedure: Differences in CDR3 between clinicopathological groups were drawn on to build a classifier intended to discriminate distant-metastatic papillary thyroid cancer patients. Through MiXCR, TCRdb re-clonotyped the PCR reads. The V and J calls follow TCRdb's processing rather than the paper's. The sample yields more than 35,000 clones, approximately 13% seen once. This clone was detected many times. Antigen specificity is unknown.

V and J are TRBV5-1 and TRBJ2-2; D gene unclear. Sequenced material: blood. The sequence derives from a female donor with papillary thyroid cancer or a benign thyroid nodule (not recorded which). Some clones in this sample may be carry-over from other donors' samples. The CDR3 is CASSPTRKPGELFF. The CDR3 bases are TGCGCCAGCAGCCCTACAAGAAAACCCGGGGAGCTGTTTTTT. The full variable domain, with the rest looked up from reference TRBV5-1 and TRBJ2-2, is KAGVTQTPRYLIKTRGQQVTLSCSPISGHRSVSWYQQTPGQGLQFLFEYFSETQRNKGNFPGRFSGRQFSNSRSEMNVSTLELGDSALYLCASSPTRKPGELFFGEGSRLTVL.